These T cell receptor beta chains were read from a single sample in a study of Ad26.COV2.S vaccination and SARS-CoV-2 variants. Repertoires were generated with immunoSEQ multiplex PCR, while TCRdb's copy carries only in-frame clones and drops some. Found here are about 350,000 clones, about 88% of them singletons; the top ten hold 6.4%. Sample: peripheral blood, taken in a trial of Ad26.COV2.S vaccine versus placebo. All receptors derive from a person between 18 and 65 years old who received the Ad26.COV2.S COVID-19 vaccine or a placebo. Each CDR3 is given with its conserved first and last residue. A D gene is named only where the DNA matches it firmly. The size of a clone is reported for some rows only, either as once, few or many, or as a class for expanded clones.

d_gene: NA
abundance: NA
v_gene: TRBV7-9
j_gene: TRBJ1-4
CDR3aa: CASSLAPREGEKLFF
CDR3nt: TGTGCCAGCAGCTTAGCCCCCAGGGAGGGTGAAAAACTGTTTTTT

d_gene: NA
abundance: NA
v_gene: TRBV7-2
j_gene: TRBJ2-5
CDR3aa: CASSTGLKETQYF
CDR3nt: TGTGCCAGCAGCACAGGGTTAAAAGAGACCCAGTACTTC

d_gene: TRBD1
abundance: once
v_gene: TRBV4-1
j_gene: TRBJ1-2
CDR3aa: CASSTRTGKLNYGYTF
CDR3nt: TGCGCCAGCAGTACAAGGACAGGGAAATTAAACTATGGCTACACCTTC

d_gene: TRBD2
abundance: NA
v_gene: TRBV6-2/TRBV6-3
j_gene: TRBJ2-1
CDR3aa: CASSYQGRTSGPAEQFF
CDR3nt: TGTGCCAGCAGTTACCAGGGAAGGACTAGCGGACCGGCTGAGCAGTTCTTC

d_gene: NA
abundance: NA
v_gene: TRBV12-3/TRBV12-4
j_gene: TRBJ1-2
CDR3aa: CASSLGGDRGYTF
CDR3nt: TGTGCCAGCAGTTTAGGAGGGGACCGGGGCTACACCTTC

d_gene: NA
abundance: NA
v_gene: TRBV7-3
j_gene: TRBJ2-2
CDR3aa: CASSLIGLSTGELFF
CDR3nt: TGTGCCAGCAGCTTAATAGGCCTAAGTACCGGGGAGCTGTTTTTT

d_gene: NA
abundance: NA
v_gene: TRBV6-5
j_gene: TRBJ1-1
CDR3aa: CASSTRGNTEAFF
CDR3nt: TGTGCCAGCAGCACGAGGGGGAACACTGAAGCTTTCTTT

d_gene: NA
abundance: NA
v_gene: TRBV12-3/TRBV12-4
j_gene: TRBJ1-2
CDR3aa: CASSFAGVEGYTF
CDR3nt: TGTGCCAGCAGTTTCGCGGGTGTAGAGGGCTACACCTTC

d_gene: NA
abundance: NA
v_gene: TRBV5-4
j_gene: TRBJ2-7
CDR3aa: CASSSRGTASYEQYF
CDR3nt: TGTGCCAGCAGCAGCAGGGGTACAGCCTCCTACGAGCAGTACTTC

d_gene: NA
abundance: NA
v_gene: TRBV11-3
j_gene: TRBJ2-7
CDR3aa: CASSLGPGAYEQYF
CDR3nt: TGTGCCAGCAGCTTAGGTCCAGGAGCCTACGAGCAGTACTTC

d_gene: NA
abundance: NA
v_gene: TRBV9
j_gene: TRBJ2-2
CDR3aa: CASSVGTNTGELFF
CDR3nt: TGTGCCAGCAGCGTAGGAACGAACACCGGGGAGCTGTTTTTT

d_gene: TRBD2
abundance: NA
v_gene: TRBV29-1
j_gene: TRBJ2-3
CDR3aa: CSVKLAGVTDTQYF
CDR3nt: TGCAGCGTGAAACTAGCGGGAGTCACAGATACGCAGTATTTT

d_gene: NA
abundance: NA
v_gene: TRBV5-1
j_gene: TRBJ1-1
CDR3aa: CASSSEVNTEAFF
CDR3nt: TGCGCCAGCAGCTCGGAGGTGAACACTGAAGCTTTCTTT

d_gene: NA
abundance: NA
v_gene: TRBV14
j_gene: TRBJ1-3
CDR3aa: CASSQDVRKGSGNTIYF
CDR3nt: TGTGCCAGCAGCCAAGATGTTCGAAAAGGCTCTGGAAACACCATATATTTT

d_gene: NA
abundance: NA
v_gene: TRBV5-1
j_gene: TRBJ1-5
CDR3aa: CASSLEGIGPQPQHF
CDR3nt: TGCGCCAGCAGCTTGGAGGGGATCGGACCTCAGCCCCAGCATTTT

d_gene: NA
abundance: NA
v_gene: TRBV10-3
j_gene: TRBJ1-6
CDR3aa: CAIRLAPESPLHF
CDR3nt: TGTGCCATCCGACTGGCCCCGGAGTCACCCCTCCACTTT

d_gene: NA
abundance: once
v_gene: TRBV19
j_gene: TRBJ2-1
CDR3aa: CASSSGQGAHEQFF
CDR3nt: NA

d_gene: NA
abundance: NA
v_gene: TRBV5-6
j_gene: TRBJ1-5
CDR3aa: CASSLRLENQPQHF
CDR3nt: TGTGCCAGCAGCTTGCGTCTCGAAAACCAGCCCCAGCATTTT

d_gene: NA
abundance: NA
v_gene: TRBV3-1/TRBV3-2
j_gene: TRBJ1-6
CDR3aa: CASSQSSSYNSPLHF
CDR3nt: TGTGCCAGCAGCCAATCAAGCTCCTATAATTCACCCCTCCACTTT

d_gene: NA
abundance: NA
v_gene: TRBV19
j_gene: TRBJ1-5
CDR3aa: CASSIDRAGTQPQHF
CDR3nt: TGTGCCAGTAGTATAGATAGGGCAGGGACTCAGCCCCAGCATTTT

d_gene: TRBD2
abundance: NA
v_gene: TRBV6-2/TRBV6-3
j_gene: TRBJ2-1
CDR3aa: CASSLAGGPVEQFF
CDR3nt: TGTGCCAGCAGTCTGGCGGGAGGGCCTGTTGAGCAGTTCTTC

d_gene: TRBD1
abundance: NA
v_gene: TRBV30
j_gene: TRBJ2-1
CDR3aa: CAWSVWVGQGLSSYNEQFF
CDR3nt: TGTGCCTGGAGTGTCTGGGTCGGACAGGGGCTTTCCTCCTACAATGAGCAGTTCTTC

d_gene: NA
abundance: NA
v_gene: TRBV6-4
j_gene: TRBJ1-5
CDR3aa: CASSDHAGLPQHF
CDR3nt: TGTGCCAGCAGTGACCATGCCGGGCTGCCCCAGCATTTT

d_gene: NA
abundance: NA
v_gene: TRBV30
j_gene: TRBJ1-3
CDR3aa: CAWSAAGENTIYF
CDR3nt: TGTGCCTGGAGTGCGGCAGGGGAGAACACCATATATTTT

d_gene: TRBD1
abundance: NA
v_gene: TRBV19
j_gene: TRBJ1-5
CDR3aa: CASSWQGVGQPQHF
CDR3nt: TGTGCCAGTAGCTGGCAGGGGGTAGGCCAGCCCCAGCATTTT

d_gene: NA
abundance: NA
v_gene: TRBV10-3
j_gene: TRBJ1-6
CDR3aa: CAISEANSPLHF
CDR3nt: TGTGCCATCAGTGAGGCCAATTCACCCCTCCACTTT

d_gene: NA
abundance: NA
v_gene: TRBV2
j_gene: TRBJ1-6
CDR3aa: CASSDYRDSYNSPLHF
CDR3nt: TGTGCCAGCAGTGACTACAGGGACTCCTATAATTCACCCCTCCACTTT

d_gene: NA
abundance: NA
v_gene: TRBV4-3
j_gene: TRBJ1-4
CDR3aa: CASSQDKGREKLFF
CDR3nt: TGCGCCAGCAGCCAAGATAAGGGAAGGGAAAAACTGTTTTTT

d_gene: NA
abundance: NA
v_gene: TRBV11-3
j_gene: TRBJ2-5
CDR3aa: CASSPGMRGLQETQYF
CDR3nt: TGTGCCAGCAGCCCAGGGATGCGGGGCCTCCAAGAGACCCAGTACTTC